The table lists the clone carrying this T cell receptor (beta chain) with many counts. Its cognate antigen is unknown. This specimen comes from a study of T-cell reconstitution after alpha-beta-depleted transplantation in children. Whole-study results and caveats: The origin of alpha-beta T cells about two months after transplant was reportedly several hundred expanded graft clones. Day-60 TCRbeta diversity that was high in some patients was derived from surviving recipient T cells and thymic progenitors. Newly generated T cells supplied most T-cell counts and diversity one year post-transplant.

The authors prepared the TCRbeta library with unique molecular identifiers. A single record per CDR3 protein comes from TCRdb applying MiXCR to the PCR reads. The data contain 480,000 or so distinct CDR3 sequences, about 10% of them singletons. The V gene lost 6 bases and the J gene lost 1 base, with 15 bases spanning the gap. The germline V gene has CDR1 SGHRS and CDR2 YFSETQ. The CDR3 has 15 amino acids. The input for sequencing was PBMCs, taken before TCRalphabeta/CD19-depleted stem cell transplant. The chain links TRBV5-1 to TRBJ2-3; D may match TRBD1 or TRBD2 (5 bases each). The TCR comes from a child aged 2 to 9 with inherited bone marrow failure, due to receive a stem cell transplant. CDR3: CASNFVGAGTDTQYF. Here the CDR3 DNA reads TGCGCCAGCAATTTTGTCGGGGCGGGCACAGATACGCAGTATTTT.